Below, 20 T cell receptor beta chains from the same sample are listed, as sequenced in a study of blood T cell repertoires in COVID-19. Data came from immunoSEQ multiplex PCR; TCRdb stores just in-frame clones and leaves some out. The sample shows 130,000 or so clones, over 60% of them seen only once. The sequencing input was peripheral blood. The receptors were gathered from a human donor in a cohort sampled during active COVID-19.

The chain links TRBV11-2 to TRBJ2-7, with a weak D call TRBD2 (5 bases). CDR1 and CDR2 (germline): SGHAT, FQNNGV. V was clipped by 6 bases and J by 0 bases, with 6 bases between them. CDR3 size: 12 residues. The CDR3 DNA reads as TGTGCCAGCAGGGAGGACTCCTACGAGCAGTACTTC. Translation gives CASREDSYEQYF.

The chain recombines TRBV5-1 with TRBJ2-5; 7 nucleotides align to TRBD1. J was trimmed by 7 bases and V by 0 bases; bases with no gene match: 9. There are 15 residues in the CDR3. CDR1 is SGHRS, CDR2 YFSETQ, per germline. The CDR3 here is CASSLGVGTEPTQYF. In nucleotides, the CDR3 is TGCGCCAGCAGCTTGGGTGTTGGGACAGAACCGACCCAGTACTTC.

The chain couples TRBV14 to TRBJ2-3; no clear D gene. The CDR3 extends over 13 amino acids. Germline V gene data show CDR1 as SGHDN and CDR2 as FVKESK. Deletions cut 4 bases from V and 6 bases from J, with 11 bases between. The CDR3 loop reads CASSLSGWDTQYF. The CDR3 coding sequence is TGTGCCAGCAGCCTAAGTGGCTGGGATACGCAGTATTTT.

Written as DNA, the CDR3 is TGTGCCAGCAGTTTATCTTTCTTGCGGGACAGGGCGTACGAGCAGTACTTC. It is translated as CASSLSFLRDRAYEQYF. The J gene is TRBJ2-7, the V gene TRBV27, with TRBD1 identical over 9 bases. This CDR3 has 17 amino acids. The V segment lost 0 bases and the J segment 4 bases; nucleotides outside the gene matches: 10. Germline lookup yields CDR1 MNHEY and CDR2 SMNVEV (reference sequence).

The chain joins TRBV30 to TRBJ1-2; 9 bases are shared with TRBD1. The CDR3 is made up of 11 amino acids. V shed 8 bases, J shed 6 bases, and the junction held 4 bases outside the gene matches. Germline V gene data show CDR1 as GTSNPN and CDR2 as SVGIG (reference sequence). Written as DNA, the CDR3 is TGTGCCCGGGACAGGGTTAATGGCTACACCTTC. This translates into CARDRVNGYTF.

This chain joins TRBV9 and TRBJ1-2; TRBD1 matches at 8 bases. The CDR3 sequence is 18 residues long. Germline V gene data show CDR1 as SGDLS and CDR2 as YYNGEE. V shed 0 bases and J 2 bases; nucleotides not matched to a gene: 12. The DNA of the CDR3 is TGTGCCAGCAGCGTAGCGTTGGGGCACCGGGACAGGAACTATGGCTACACCTTC. Translating gives CASSVALGHRDRNYGYTF.

The chain carries TRBV3-1 (or the pseudogene TRBV3-2) and TRBJ1-4; 7 bases match TRBD1. This CDR3 has 15 amino acids. V lost 2 bases and J lost 5; bases outside the gene matches: 5. The germline V gene has CDR1 LGHDT and CDR2 YNNKEL (reference sequence). The CDR3 sequence: CASSQRDRLNEKLFF. As DNA, the CDR3 is TGTGCCAGCAGCCAACGGGACAGACTAAATGAAAAACTGTTTTTT.

The chain is built from TRBV19 and TRBJ1-2, with D perhaps TRBD1 (5 bases). This CDR3 has 15 amino acids. Trimming stripped 0 bases from V and 1 base from J, with 9 bases between. Germline values: CDR1 LNHDA, CDR2 SQIVND (reference sequence). Written as DNA, the CDR3 is TGTGCCAGTAGTATAGAGGGGACTGATAACTATGGCTACACCTTC. It encodes CASSIEGTDNYGYTF.

The rearrangement uses TRBV7-9 and TRBJ2-7, with TRBD1 matching 9 bases. V trimming: 5 bases; J trimming: 2 bases; junction bases outside the gene matches: 10. CDR1 and CDR2 (germline): SEHNR, FQNEAQ (reference sequence). The length of the CDR3 is 16 residues. The CDR3 coding sequence is TGTGCCAGCAGCGCAACACAGGGGGCATACCCCTACGAGCAGTACTTC. This codes for CASSATQGAYPYEQYF.

V and J are TRBV5-1 and TRBJ2-7, with no clear D. This CDR3 is built from 12 residues. Trimming stripped 3 bases from V and 4 bases from J, with 8 bases between. Germline assignment: CDR1 SGHRS and CDR2 YFSETQ. The chain's CDR3 is CASSSTSYEQYF. In DNA form, the CDR3 reads TGCGCCAGCAGCTCGACATCATACGAGCAGTACTTC.

This chain joins TRBV7-6 and TRBJ2-7; 7 bases map to TRBD2. The ends lost 4 bases at V and 2 bases at J; junction bases unmatched: 5. This CDR3 has 14 amino acids. From germline, CDR1 is SGHVS and CDR2 FNYEAQ. DNA for the CDR3: TGTGCCAGCAGCTCACGGGAGGCCGCCTACGAGCAGTACTTC. It codes for CASSSREAAYEQYF. Supplemented by reference TRBV7-6 and TRBJ2-7, the full variable domain reads GAGVSQSPRYKVTKRGQDVALRCDPISGHVSLYWYRQALGQGPEFLTYFNYEAQQDKSGLPNDRFSAERPEGSISTLTIQRTEQRDSAMYRCASSSREAAYEQYFGPGTRLTVT.

The rearrangement joins TRBV11-2 to TRBJ1-2; no definite D call. Germline V gene sequence: CDR1 SGHAT, CDR2 FQNNGV. CDR3 length: 11 amino acids. Trimming shortened V by 3 bases and J by 8 bases, and 7 bases separated the two germline ends. This CDR3 reads CASSFGPGYTF. CDR3 coding DNA: TGTGCCAGCAGCTTTGGGCCGGGCTACACCTTC.

This clone was seen only once. This chain joins TRBV19 and TRBJ1-1; D perhaps matches TRBD1 (6 bases). Trimming cost V 0 bases and J 5 bases, with 16 bases left between them. From germline, CDR1 is LNHDA and CDR2 SQIVND (reference sequence). The CDR3 is 16 amino acids. CDR3 nucleotides: TGTGCCAGTAGTATAGAGGCCGGACAGCTAGGGACTGAAGCTTTCTTT. Its translation: CASSIEAGQLGTEAFF.

The chain carries TRBV19 and TRBJ2-7; D might be TRBD1 (6 bases). Looked up from germline, CDR1 is LNHDA and CDR2 is SQIVND (reference sequence). The CDR3 runs to 15 residues. The V and J ends lost 3 bases and 5 bases respectively, with 17 bases between them. CDR3 DNA sequence: TGTGCCAGTAGTATGGGGGCGGCGAGTGGGGACGAGCAGTACTTC. The encoded protein is CASSMGAASGDEQYF. Drawing the rest from reference TRBV19 and TRBJ2-7, the complete variable domain is DGGITQSPKYLFRKEGQNVTLSCEQNLNHDAMYWYRQDPGQGLRLIYYSQIVNDFQKGDIAEGYSVSREKKESFPLTVTSAQKNPTAFYLCASSMGAASGDEQYFGPGTRLTVT.

The sample holds a few counts of this clone. The V and J genes are TRBV27 and TRBJ2-7; D is perhaps TRBD2 (6 bases). The CDR3 has 14 amino acids. Between the trimmed V and J ends, which lost 3 bases and 2 bases, there was a span of 11 bases. Germline V gives CDR1 MNHEY, CDR2 SMNVEV (reference sequence). This CDR3 is CASSLFAGPYEQYF. DNA for the CDR3: TGTGCCAGCAGTTTGTTCGCGGGGCCCTACGAGCAGTACTTC.

V usage is TRBV13 and J usage is TRBJ2-1; 8 bases fit TRBD2. V gave up 3 bases and J gave up 6 bases; unmatched junction bases: 10. CDR1 PRHDT and CDR2 FYEKMQ come from the germline V gene (reference sequence). The CDR3 totals 16 residues. CDR3 DNA: TGTGCCAGCAGCTTCTTTAATAGCGGGGTTGGCAATGAGCAGTTCTTC. Translating it yields CASSFFNSGVGNEQFF.

The V gene is TRBV27, the J gene TRBJ2-7; perhaps TRBD2 as D (5 bases). Germline loops: CDR1 MNHEY, CDR2 SMNVEV (reference sequence). V lost 2 bases, J lost 1 base, and 15 bases lay in between. There are 16 residues in the CDR3. CDR3 residues: CASSLKGTRNSYEQYF. CDR3 bases: TGTGCCAGCAGTTTAAAGGGCACTAGAAATTCCTACGAGCAGTACTTC.

The chain links TRBV18 to TRBJ2-6; 8 nucleotides line up with TRBD1. The length of the CDR3 is 21 residues. Germline values: CDR1 KGHSH, CDR2 LQKENI. V shed 2 bases, J shed 3 bases, and the junction held 18 bases outside the gene matches. CDR3 coding DNA: TGTGCCAGCTCACCAGTCCCAGGACAGGGTGTACTAGTGAATGGGGCCAACGTCCTGACTTTC. This encodes CASSPVPGQGVLVNGANVLTF.

This chain uses TRBV6-2 or TRBV6-3 with TRBJ1-2; perhaps TRBD1 as D (5 bases). CDR1 is MNHEY, CDR2 SVGEGT, per germline. This CDR3 spans 13 amino acids. Trimming removed 5 bases from V and 4 bases from J, with 11 bases in between. The CDR3 DNA reads as TGTGCCAGCAGTCCCCAACAGGCCTATGGCTACACCTTC. Protein: CASSPQQAYGYTF.

The V and J genes are TRBV29-1 and TRBJ2-7; tentatively, D is TRBD1 (6 bases). CDR3 size: 14 residues. From germline, CDR1 is SQVTM and CDR2 ANQGSEA. Trimming stripped 2 bases from V and 5 bases from J, with 16 bases between. Written as DNA, the CDR3 is TGCAGCGTTGAAAGTCAGGGGATGGTCCACGAGCAGTACTTC. Protein sequence: CSVESQGMVHEQYF.